A selection of T cell receptor beta chains follows, all from one sample in a study of cytomegalovirus exposure and HLA in healthy donors. Here immunoSEQ multiplex PCR was the method, and the copy in TCRdb shows in-frame clones only, minus some. The table includes fewer than 150,000 clones, about four fifths detected once. Input material: PBMCs. These receptors all come from a man in his forties in good health and CMV-seropositive. CDR3s include the opening cysteine and the closing phenylalanine or tryptophan. The D gene is left open where the match is weak. Size values are once, few and many counts, or a class for expanded clones, and some rows have none.

TRBD2 - TRBJ2-2 TRBV2 TGTGCCAGCAGGAAACTAGCGGCAAACACCGGGGAGCTGTTTTTT CASRKLAANTGELFF
- - TRBJ2-3 TRBV5-1 TGCGCCAGCAGCTTGGAGACCGGGGTAAAAGGCACAGATACGCAGTATTTT CASSLETGVKGTDTQYF
- - TRBJ1-1 TRBV4-3 TGCGCCAGCAGCCAAGATTCGGGGGAAGCTTTCTTT CASSQDSGEAFF
- - TRBJ1-5 TRBV27 TGTGCCAGCAGCGACAATAGCAATCAGCCCCAGCATTTT CASSDNSNQPQHF
TRBD1 - TRBJ1-3 TRBV4-1 TGCGCCAGCAGCCAGGAAGGGACAGGGAGGTACGGCTCCTCTGGAAACACCATATATTTT CASSQEGTGRYGSSGNTIYF
TRBD2 few TRBJ2-1 TRBV18 TGTGCCAGCTCACCACCAGCGGGAGGCGATGAGCAGTTCTTC CASSPPAGGDEQFF
TRBD2 - TRBJ2-5 TRBV27 TGTGCCAGCAGCGGGGGACTAGTCCTTGGTACCCAGTACTTC CASSGGLVLGTQYF
- - TRBJ1-6 TRBV5-1 TGCGCCAGCAGCTTGAATATTGATTCACCCCTCCACTTT CASSLNIDSPLHF
- - TRBJ2-7 TRBV2 TGTGCCAGCAGCGAATACAGGTTCGGGCAGTACTTC CASSEYRFGQYF
- - TRBJ2-7 TRBV10-3 TGTGCCATCAGCCCATCGAGCAGAGGAGCAAGGCGGTACTTC CAISPSSRGARRYF
TRBD2 once TRBJ2-3 TRBV30 TGTGCCTGGAGTGAGCGGGGGACCCTGCTGGATACGCAGTATTTT CAWSERGTLLDTQYF
- - TRBJ2-3 TRBV27 TGTGCCAGCAGTTTATCCAGGTTAGATACGCAGTATTTT CASSLSRLDTQYF
- - TRBJ2-7 TRBV2 TGTGCCAGCAGCGACAGATCCTACGAGCAGTACTTC CASSDRSYEQYF
- - TRBJ2-6 TRBV19 TGTGCCAGTAGTATAGGGCTCTCTGGGGCCAACGTCCTGACTTTC CASSIGLSGANVLTF
TRBD1 few TRBJ1-1 TRBV30 TGTGCAGGGACAGGGGGCGATTATACTGAAGCTTTCTTT CAGTGGDYTEAFF
- - TRBJ1-1 TRBV19 TGTGCCAGTAGTATAGGCTGGGCGGGGGGCTCTGAAGCTTTCTTT CASSIGWAGGSEAFF